What follows describes a single T cell receptor beta chain. This record belongs to a study of CD8+ T cells in alopecia areata. As for the study in general: A regimen of oral tofacitinib, 5 to 10 mg twice daily, was given to treated patients. The drug, tofacitinib, lasted 6 to 18 months, followed by 6 months off drug.

Reverse transcribed after extraction, RNA yielded cDNA as the sequencing template. Clones were sequenced by immunoSEQ multiplex PCR, and TCRdb holds only the in-frame ones, with some missing. This sample has around 200,000 clones, with over 60% found just once. The CDR3 runs 14 residues. Germline values: CDR1 SGHRS, CDR2 YFSETQ. V shed 4 bases and J 10 bases; nucleotides not matched to a gene: 8. Indicated treatment: oral pan-JAK inhibitor, 5-10 mg twice daily. The source material was CD4+ T cells sorted from blood, sampled at week 4, from a patient treated with tofacitinib. This TCR came from a human donor with alopecia areata. The rearrangement links TRBV5-1 to TRBJ1-6; 7 positions match TRBD1. The CDR3 region has the DNA TGCGCCAGCAGCGGCACAGGGGTGAACTCACCCCTCCACTTT. This translates into CASSGTGVNSPLHF.